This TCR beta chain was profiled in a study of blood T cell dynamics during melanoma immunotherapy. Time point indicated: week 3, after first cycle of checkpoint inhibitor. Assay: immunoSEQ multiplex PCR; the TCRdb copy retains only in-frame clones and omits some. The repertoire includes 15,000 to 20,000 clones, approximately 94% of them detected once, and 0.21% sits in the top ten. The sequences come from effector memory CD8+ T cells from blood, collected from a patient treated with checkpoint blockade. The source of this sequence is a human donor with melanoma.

DNA of the CDR3: TGCGCCAGCAAACCGACCCCCTCCTACGAGCAGTACTTC. Residues: CASKPTPSYEQYF. The chain uses TRBV5-1 and TRBJ2-7; D is uncertain. The V end lost 6 bases, the J end lost 0 bases, and 10 bases lay between the germline ends. The CDR3 has 13 residues. Germline V gene data show CDR1 as SGHRS and CDR2 as YFSETQ.